This passage covers 2 T cell receptor beta chains from one sample sequenced in a study of blood T cell repertoires in COVID-19. TCRdb keeps only in-frame clones here, not all; method: immunoSEQ multiplex PCR. The sample carries about 110,000 clones, 65% to 85% recorded once. The sample consisted of peripheral blood. These receptors were obtained from a man aged 45-60 years with acute or convalescent COVID-19.

J is TRBJ1-2 and V is TRBV5-1; D perhaps matches TRBD1 (6 bases). Trimming cost V 0 bases and J 8 bases, with 14 bases left between them. The length of the CDR3 is 14 residues. Germline lookup yields CDR1 SGHRS and CDR2 YFSETQ. The CDR3 sequence is CASSLASGERGYTF. The CDR3 DNA is TGCGCCAGCAGCTTGGCGTCAGGGGAAAGGGGCTACACCTTC.

This chain uses TRBV28 with TRBJ1-6; 7 nucleotides align to TRBD1. With 3 bases clipped from V and 5 bases from J, the junction kept 4 bases outside the gene matches. CDR1 is MDHEN and CDR2 is SYDVKM in the germline V gene. This CDR3 spans 15 amino acids. The CDR3: CASSFEGGNNSPLHF. The CDR3, as DNA: TGTGCCAGCAGTTTCGAAGGGGGCAATAATTCACCCCTCCACTTT.